The clone carrying this T cell receptor (beta chain) was observed once. No antigen is known for it. Germline V gene sequence: CDR1 SGHTS, CDR2 YDEGEE. This CDR3 spans 16 amino acids. J lost 5 bases, V lost 0 bases, and 5 bases had no gene match. The data originate from a study of OX40 agonist ivuxolimab in advanced cancers. Study findings and constraints: Average numbers of expanded clones were greater in CD8+ T cells than in CD4+.

Clones were read by immunoSEQ multiplex PCR, and TCRdb kept only the in-frame ones, dropping some. The data hold some 90,000 clones, with more than 85% observed a single time. The rearrangement joins TRBV5-8 to TRBJ2-7; 13 bases line up with TRBD2. The origin of this receptor is an adult with an advanced solid tumor such as melanoma, head and neck, liver or kidney cancer. This sample comprised CD4+ or CD8+ T cells sorted from blood, obtained in a trial of the OX40 agonist ivuxolimab. The CDR3 protein is CASSLGTSGRVDEQYF. CDR3 in DNA: TGTGCCAGCAGCTTGGGGACTAGCGGGAGAGTGGACGAGCAGTACTTC.